This record covers a single TCR beta chain. The CDR3 extends over 14 amino acids. Trimming cost V 1 base and J 6 bases; bases outside gene matches: 4. From germline, CDR1 is SGHAT and CDR2 FQNNGV. Clones were sequenced by immunoSEQ multiplex PCR, and TCRdb holds only the in-frame ones, with some missing. The data contain about 260,000 clones, around nine tenths of them seen just once; the ten biggest clones take up approximately 11%. The data belong to a study of blood T cell repertoires in COVID-19. Study information: The United States, Italy and Spain provided the acute and convalescent COVID-19 samples. The analysed material was cDNA or gDNA that came from T cells, B-cell-depleted T cells, or PBMCs.

The sequence was obtained from a woman aged 25-40 years with COVID-19, enrolled during active disease. V usage is TRBV11-2 and J usage is TRBJ2-7, with 9 bases aligning to TRBD2. The sample consisted of peripheral blood. The CDR3 loop reads CASSLVPREGEQYF. The CDR3 coding sequence is TGTGCCAGCAGCTTAGTCCCGCGGGAGGGCGAGCAGTACTTC.